These 2 T cell receptor beta chains were sequenced from one sample in a study of a mutant IDH1 vaccine in newly diagnosed glioma. No antigens are known for them. TCRdb's table, derived via immunoSEQ multiplex PCR, lists solely in-frame clones and lacks some. The repertoire includes tens of thousands of clones, around 83% of them detected once, and roughly 22% sits in the top ten. The time point here: week 5, during vaccination. Each dose delivered 300 ug of mutant IDH1 20-mer peptide subcutaneously with imiquimod. This specimen consisted of PBMCs, obtained from a glioma patient whose treatment included an IDH1 peptide vaccine. Receptor source: a man aged 25 to 40 with glioma.

The chain couples TRBV7-2 to TRBJ2-7; D gene uncertain. The CDR3 consists of 13 residues. Trimming removed 1 base from V and 6 bases from J, with 10 bases in between. Germline loops: CDR1 SGHTA, CDR2 FQGNSA. CDR3 sequence: CASSLGLDREQYF. The CDR3 DNA follows: TGTGCCAGCAGCTTAGGTCTGGACCGCGAGCAGTACTTC.

The V and J genes are TRBV2 and TRBJ1-2; tentative D call: TRBD1 (6 bases). V was shortened by 5 bases and J by 13 bases, with 20 bases between the two germline ends. This CDR3 contains 13 residues. Germline-derived CDR1 and CDR2 are SNHLY and FYNNEI. CDR3 bases: TGTGCCAGCAGTCCACTCCGGGACACGGGTTTCACCTTC. Protein: CASSPLRDTGFTF.